This T cell receptor (beta chain) appears in the sequencing data of a study of T cells in localized non-small cell lung cancer. V was trimmed by 8 bases and J by 1 base, leaving 14 bases between them. In germline, CDR1 is SGHTA, CDR2 FQGNSA. This CDR3 has 14 amino acids. Data came from immunoSEQ multiplex PCR; TCRdb stores just in-frame clones and leaves some out. The repertoire includes 25,000 to 30,000 clones, around 92% of them detected once, and around 4.2% sits in the top ten. The receptor comes from a woman aged 35-75 years with stage III lung adenocarcinoma. Sequencing used peripheral blood mononuclear cells, obtained before any cancer treatment. V usage is TRBV7-2 and J usage is TRBJ1-1; D might be TRBD1 (6 bases). The CDR3 protein is CASVGGRANTEAFF. As DNA, the CDR3 is TGTGCCAGCGTTGGGGGCAGGGCGAACACTGAAGCTTTCTTT.